The next 32 T cell receptor beta chains were all read from a single sample in a study of T cell changes during pregnancy in multiple sclerosis (dated by TCRdb to about 2019). The method behind the library was the immunoSEQ multiplex PCR assay. Drawn from immuneACCESS, this table holds only the in-frame rearrangements with V and J called that TCRdb kept. Clones are partly lost; checked studies trace under half to an unresolved V gene and leave the rest unexplained. The sample yields 35,000 to 45,000 clones; about nine tenths were counted once. The top ten clonotypes cover approximately 0.7% of the sample. The source was CD4+ T cells from peripheral blood mononuclear cells, collected before pregnancy. The receptor set was obtained from a female donor with multiple sclerosis, enrolled in a pregnancy study.

The chain links TRBV19 to TRBJ1-4; 7 bases are shared with TRBD1. Per the germline V gene, CDR1 is LNHDA and CDR2 is SQIVND (reference sequence). The CDR3 covers 16 residues. With 5 bases clipped from V and 8 bases from J, the junction kept 14 bases outside the gene matches. Here the CDR3 reads CASSPRQGEPREKLFF. The CDR3 coding sequence is TGTGCCAGTAGTCCTCGACAGGGCGAACCTCGAGAAAAACTGTTTTTT.

This chain uses TRBV7-9 with TRBJ1-6, with TRBD1 matching over 11 bases. Germline CDR1 SEHNR, CDR2 FQNEAQ (reference sequence). The ends lost 3 bases at V and 12 bases at J; junction bases unmatched: 1. CDR3 size: 13 residues. The CDR3 region is CASSLGQGVPLHF. CDR3 coding DNA: TGTGCCAGCAGCTTGGGACAGGGGGTACCCCTCCACTTT. The variable domain in full, with the rest retrieved from reference TRBV7-9 and TRBJ1-6, is DTGVSQNPRHKITKRGQNVTFRCDPISEHNRLYWYRQTLGQGPEFLTYFQNEAQLEKSRLLSDRFSAERPKGSFSTLEIQRTEQGDSAMYLCASSLGQGVPLHFGNGTRLTVT.

The chain joins TRBV10-3 to TRBJ2-3; 8 positions agree with TRBD2. The CDR3 runs to 16 residues. CDR1 ENHRY and CDR2 SYGVKD come from the germline V gene. V was clipped by 5 bases and J by 0 bases; unmatched bases: 7. CDR3 coding DNA: TGTGCCATCAGTAAATTAGCGGGGCTGAGCACAGATACGCAGTATTTT. As protein: CAISKLAGLSTDTQYF.

The chain combines TRBV21-1 with TRBJ1-2; the DNA was not compared with TRBD1, the D call given in the table. TRBV21-1 is listed as a pseudogene. This CDR3 has 11 residues. Here the CDR3 reads CASSRGQGGTF. The CDR3 nucleotides are TGTGCCAGCAGCAGGGGACAGGGAGGCACCTTC.

This clone has just a few counts. The chain is built from TRBV10-3 and TRBJ1-6, with D possibly TRBD1 on 5 matching bases. This CDR3 contains 14 residues. Germline values: CDR1 ENHRY, CDR2 SYGVKD. V was pared by 2 bases and J by 10 bases, with 12 bases between. CDR3 region: CAISERSGDSPLHF. The CDR3 DNA follows: TGTGCCATCAGTGAGCGCAGCGGGGACTCACCCCTCCACTTT.

V gene TRBV4-1 combines with J gene TRBJ2-7; no clear D. Germline V gives CDR1 MGHRA, CDR2 YSYEKL. There are 12 residues in the CDR3. V was cut by 2 bases and J by 7 bases, with 9 bases left in between. The CDR3, as DNA: TGCGCCAGCAGCCAAATATTCGGGGAGCAGTACTTC. It specifies CASSQIFGEQYF.

V usage is TRBV5-4 and J usage is TRBJ1-5; no firm D call. The V end was cut by 0 bases, the J end by 0 bases, with 4 bases between. Per germline, CDR1 SGHNT and CDR2 YYREEE (reference sequence). The CDR3 sequence is 14 residues long. CDR3 nucleotides: TGTGCCAGCAGCTTGGACAGTAGCAATCAGCCCCAGCATTTT. Translated: CASSLDSSNQPQHF.

The rearrangement links TRBV9 to TRBJ1-3; D is unresolved. The V end was cut by 1 base, the J end by 11 bases, with 13 bases between. This CDR3 comprises 13 residues. Per germline, CDR1 SGDLS and CDR2 YYNGEE. DNA of the CDR3: TGTGCCAGCAGCGTACTCTCTGGGAGTCCCATATATTTT. Translated, it gives CASSVLSGSPIYF.

This clone was seen once. V usage is TRBV19 and J usage is TRBJ1-5; the match to TRBD1 covers 7 bases. Germline CDR1 is LNHDA and CDR2 is SQIVND (reference sequence). V dropped 5 bases and J dropped 6; count of bases not matched to a gene: 10. This CDR3 spans 15 amino acids. The CDR3 DNA follows: TGTGCCAGTAGTTCGTTCACAGGGGTAGGTCAGCCCCAGCATTTT. Translation gives CASSSFTGVGQPQHF.

V and J are TRBV6-5 and TRBJ2-7; possibly TRBD1 for D (6 bases). The CDR3 has 15 amino acids. V was pared by 2 bases and J by 7 bases, with 18 bases between. CDR1 MNHEY and CDR2 SVGAGI come from the germline V gene. CDR3 protein: CASSYQDRNSREQYF. The DNA of the CDR3 is TGTGCCAGCAGTTACCAAGACAGGAACTCTAGGGAGCAGTACTTC.

This chain links TRBV7-2 with TRBJ1-4, with D possibly being TRBD1 (5 bases). There are 16 residues in the CDR3. CDR1 and CDR2 (germline): SGHTA, FQGNSA. V lost 4 bases and J 7 bases, leaving 19 bases between the germline ends. The CDR3 DNA reads TGTGCCAGCAGCTCCTACTCTAGGGGTATAGGTGAAAAACTGTTTTTT. It encodes CASSSYSRGIGEKLFF.

The chain couples TRBV19 to TRBJ1-1, with 8 bases identical to TRBD1. Germline V gene lookup returns CDR1 LNHDA and CDR2 SQIVND (reference sequence). V was clipped by 4 bases and J by 8 bases; unmatched bases: 15. The CDR3 is 16 amino acids. The CDR3 DNA follows: TGTGCCAGTAGTAAGCTTCTCCAGGGGGCGAAGCAAGAAGCTTTCTTT. Residues: CASSKLLQGAKQEAFF. The whole variable domain, filled in from reference TRBV19 and TRBJ1-1, reads DGGITQSPKYLFRKEGQNVTLSCEQNLNHDAMYWYRQDPGQGLRLIYYSQIVNDFQKGDIAEGYSVSREKKESFPLTVTSAQKNPTAFYLCASSKLLQGAKQEAFFGQGTRLTVV.

The CDR3: CASNPGTGFEKLFF. DNA for the CDR3: TGTGCCAGCAATCCCGGGACAGGGTTCGAAAAACTGTTTTTT. The chain joins TRBV2 to TRBJ1-4, with TRBD1 identical over 9 bases. Germline V gene sequence: CDR1 SNHLY, CDR2 FYNNEI. Germline trimming cut 7 bases from V and 8 bases from J; bases unmatched to any gene: 8. CDR3 size: 14 residues. Supplemented by reference TRBV2 and TRBJ1-4, the full variable domain reads EPEVTQTPSHQVTQMGQEVILRCVPISNHLYFYWYRQILGQKVEFLVSFYNNEISEKSEIFDDQFSVERPDGSNFTLKIRSTKLEDSAMYFCASNPGTGFEKLFFGSGTQLSVL.

The chain carries TRBV7-6 and TRBJ1-1, with TRBD1 identical over 7 bases. The CDR3 is made up of 13 amino acids. V dropped 0 bases and J dropped 7; count of bases not matched to a gene: 2. Germline V gene sequence: CDR1 SGHVS, CDR2 FNYEAQ. This CDR3 is CASSLARGSEAFF. In DNA form, the CDR3 reads TGTGCCAGCAGCTTAGCCAGGGGGAGTGAAGCTTTCTTT.

The chain joins TRBV14 to TRBJ2-5; tentative D call: TRBD2 (5 bases). This CDR3 is built from 13 residues. Trimming removed 4 bases from V and 7 bases from J, with 13 bases in between. Germline CDR1 reads SGHDN; CDR2 reads FVKESK. The CDR3 bases are TGTGCCAGCAGCCCCCGGACGAGCGGGACCCAGTACTTC. Encoded protein: CASSPRTSGTQYF.

This CDR3 reads CASSVAGQGWTEAFF. The CDR3 coding sequence is TGTGCCAGCAGCGTGGCGGGACAGGGGTGGACTGAAGCTTTCTTT. The gene calls are TRBV9 and TRBJ1-1, with 10 bases matching TRBD1. Germline V gives CDR1 SGDLS, CDR2 YYNGEE. The CDR3 is 15 amino acids. V dropped 2 bases and J dropped 5; count of bases not matched to a gene: 6.

This clone was seen a few times. This rearrangement joins TRBV2 to TRBJ2-7; a possible D gene is TRBD1 (6 bases). This CDR3 has 15 amino acids. Deletions cut 6 bases from V and 0 bases from J, with 15 bases between. Germline V gene lookup returns CDR1 SNHLY and CDR2 FYNNEI. This CDR3 reads CASSARTVSSYEQYF. The CDR3 nucleotides are TGTGCCAGCAGCGCTCGGACAGTGAGCTCCTACGAGCAGTACTTC.

The rearrangement joins TRBV7-2 to TRBJ1-1; D is undetermined. The CDR3 runs 15 residues. Germline V gene lookup returns CDR1 SGHTA and CDR2 FQGNSA. V shed 2 bases and J shed 4 bases, with 14 bases lying between them. The CDR3 DNA sequence: TGTGCCAGCAGCTTACTTGGTTTGGGCGCCACTGAAGCTTTCTTT. It translates to CASSLLGLGATEAFF.

The chain employs TRBV5-3 and TRBJ2-1; D gene uncertain. TRBV5-3 is reported as an ORF; its role is uncertain. V was cut by 2 bases and J by 5 bases, with 5 bases left in between. The CDR3 is 12 residues long. DNA for the CDR3: TGTGCCAGAAGCTTCTCAGACAATGAGCAGTTCTTC. Its translation: CARSFSDNEQFF.

The chain couples TRBV7-3 to TRBJ1-2; 8 nucleotides align to TRBD1. CDR3 length equals 17 residues. The V gene end was trimmed by 1 base and the J gene end by 8 bases; junction bases not matched to a gene: 15. Germline CDR1 SGHTA, CDR2 FQGTGA. DNA for the CDR3: TGTGCCAGCAGCTTAATGGGACAGGCCCCTAACGGCGCCGGCTACACCTTC. This encodes CASSLMGQAPNGAGYTF. Using reference TRBV7-3 and TRBJ1-2 for the parts outside the CDR3, the full variable domain is GAGVSQTPSNKVTEKGKYVELRCDPISGHTALYWYRQSLGQGPEFLIYFQGTGAADDSGLPNDRFFAVRPEGSVSTLKIQRTERGDSAVYLCASSLMGQAPNGAGYTFGSGTRLTVV.

Only one count was recorded for this clone. This chain uses TRBV29-1 with TRBJ1-2; no reliable D call. V was cut by 7 bases and J by 10 bases, with 16 bases left in between. CDR3 length: 11 amino acids. Germline CDR1 is SQVTM and CDR2 is ANQGSEA. CDR3 nucleotide sequence: TGCAGCGCCGTAAGGCCGGGAATCTACACCTTC. Its protein is CSAVRPGIYTF. The variable domain in full, with the rest retrieved from reference TRBV29-1 and TRBJ1-2, is SAVISQKPSRDICQRGTSLTIQCQVDSQVTMMFWYRQQPGQSLTLIATANQGSEATYESGFVIDKFPISRPNLTFSTLTVSNMSPEDSSIYLCSAVRPGIYTFGSGTRLTVV.

This clone was found a few times. The rearrangement links TRBV18 to TRBJ1-1; no firm D call. V was clipped by 9 bases and J by 5 bases, with 13 bases between them. The CDR3 runs to 12 residues. Germline V CDR1 and CDR2: KGHSH, LQKENI. The CDR3 region has the DNA TGTGCCAGTCGATCCGGAGGAACTGAAGCTTTCTTT. Translating gives CASRSGGTEAFF.

The CDR3 protein is CASSIDREYGYTF. DNA of the CDR3: TGTGCCAGTAGTATCGACAGGGAATATGGCTACACCTTC. This chain links TRBV19 with TRBJ1-2, with TRBD1 matching over 7 bases. The V gene's germline CDR1 is LNHDA and CDR2 SQIVND (reference sequence). This CDR3 region has 13 residues. Trimming removed 3 bases from V and 5 bases from J; junction bases left unmatched: 3.

This clone was counted a single time. This sequence joins TRBV7-3 and TRBJ2-1; TRBD2 might be the D (6 bases). The CDR3 sequence is 14 residues long. Germline CDR1 reads SGHTA; CDR2 reads FQGTGA. V dropped 5 bases and J dropped 5 bases, with 13 bases sitting between them. The DNA for the CDR3 is TGTGCCAGCAGCGTCTCCGGGGGACACAATGAGCAGTTCTTC. Protein product: CASSVSGGHNEQFF.

This clone is medium-sized in the sample. The V gene is TRBV6-5, the J gene TRBJ1-1; the D gene is possibly TRBD1 (5 bases). From germline, CDR1 is MNHEY and CDR2 SVGAGI. This CDR3 contains 15 residues. V lost 6 bases to trimming and J lost 1 base, with 15 bases between them. CDR3 in amino acids: CASRFRGLTNTEAFF. For the CDR3, the DNA is TGTGCCAGCAGGTTTAGGGGCCTAACGAACACTGAAGCTTTCTTT.

V gene TRBV29-1 combines with J gene TRBJ1-4; TRBD1 is a possible D gene (5 bases). Germline loops: CDR1 SQVTM, CDR2 ANQGSEA. The CDR3 is 15 residues long. V gave up 3 bases and J gave up 0 bases, with 11 bases separating them. Here the CDR3 reads CSVEDTLATNEKLFF. DNA of the CDR3: TGCAGCGTTGAGGACACTCTTGCAACTAATGAAAAACTGTTTTTT.

The chain is built from TRBV27 and TRBJ1-1, with D perhaps TRBD1 (5 bases). CDR1 is MNHEY, CDR2 SMNVEV, per germline (reference sequence). Trimming shortened V by 5 bases and J by 0 bases, and 10 bases separated the two germline ends. The CDR3 is 14 amino acids. For the CDR3, the DNA is TGTGCCAGCAGTCGGGGGACGGTGAACACTGAAGCTTTCTTT. Encoded protein: CASSRGTVNTEAFF.

V and J are TRBV7-8 and TRBJ1-5; maybe TRBD1 (6 bases). The V gene's germline CDR1 is SGHVS and CDR2 FQNEAQ. The CDR3 loop spans 13 amino acids. Trimming took 1 base from V and 14 from J, leaving 15 bases between them. CDR3 in amino acids: CASSLGPDSREHF. CDR3 coding DNA: TGTGCCAGCAGCTTAGGCCCGGACAGTAGAGAGCATTTT.

This clone has only one observation. The chain combines TRBV10-3 with TRBJ1-3; D perhaps matches TRBD1 (6 bases). Trimming pared 4 bases from V and 4 bases from J, leaving 11 bases between. From germline, CDR1 is ENHRY and CDR2 SYGVKD. The CDR3 is 14 residues long. CDR3 nucleotides: TGTGCCATCAGTGGGACAGAGAAAGGAAACACCATATATTTT. Translating gives CAISGTEKGNTIYF.

This rearrangement joins TRBV5-1 to TRBJ1-1, with 8 bases that match TRBD1. CDR1 and CDR2 from the germline V gene are SGHRS and YFSETQ. V gave up 2 bases and J gave up 4 bases; unmatched junction bases: 10. The CDR3 spans 16 residues. DNA for the CDR3: TGCGCCAGCAGCTTCCGACAGGGGAGGGTGGGCACTGAAGCTTTCTTT. Translated: CASSFRQGRVGTEAFF.

The V and J genes are TRBV6-5 and TRBJ2-7; D might be TRBD1 (6 bases). Per the germline V gene, CDR1 is MNHEY and CDR2 is SVGAGI. This CDR3 is 15 amino acids long. Trimming removed 6 bases at V and 0 bases at J, with 15 bases between. The CDR3 nucleotides are TGTGCCAGCAGCAGGGACATTACCGACTCCTACGAGCAGTACTTC. Translated: CASSRDITDSYEQYF.

This chain connects TRBV27 to TRBJ2-2; TRBD1 aligns across 7 bases. Germline V gene sequence: CDR1 MNHEY, CDR2 SMNVEV (reference sequence). The V gene end was trimmed by 5 bases and the J gene end by 5 bases; junction bases not matched to a gene: 17. The CDR3 runs 18 residues. CDR3: CASSTSRTGNFRTGELFF. CDR3 bases: TGTGCCAGCAGTACCTCCCGGACAGGCAATTTTCGTACCGGGGAGCTGTTTTTT.